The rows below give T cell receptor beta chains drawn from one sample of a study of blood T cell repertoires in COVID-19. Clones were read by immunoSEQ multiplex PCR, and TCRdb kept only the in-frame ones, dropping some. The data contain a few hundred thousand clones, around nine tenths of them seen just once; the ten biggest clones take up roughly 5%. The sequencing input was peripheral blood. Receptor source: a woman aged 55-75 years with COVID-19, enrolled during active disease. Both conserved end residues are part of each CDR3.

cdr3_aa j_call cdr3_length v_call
CASSMIGEGPNQPQHF TRBJ1-5 16 TRBV19
CAWKKGGGYNSPLHF TRBJ1-6 15 TRBV30
CASSRTSGSNEQFF TRBJ2-1 14 TRBV7-3
CASSPGGGRAETQYF TRBJ2-5 15 TRBV19
CASSRDLYSGANVLTF TRBJ2-6 16 TRBV5-1
CASSLDRVLEQYF TRBJ2-7 13 TRBV7-2
CASSITLEQFF TRBJ2-1 11 TRBV19
CASSLGAAGTGELFF TRBJ2-2 15 TRBV5-1
CASSRETSATDTQYF TRBJ2-3 15 TRBV2
CASSQSPGQGDTEAFF TRBJ1-1 16 TRBV4-1
CASSVLGLYGNEQFF TRBJ2-1 15 TRBV9
CASTHSSNQPQHF TRBJ1-5 13 TRBV19
CASSLGAGANTGELFF TRBJ2-2 16 TRBV14
CASSDGQGITDTQYF TRBJ2-3 15 TRBV5-1
CASTTLGTSGRIAKNIQYF TRBJ2-4 19 TRBV11-2
CASSSRTGTYGYTF TRBJ1-2 14 TRBV5-1
CASSKVDENSNQPQHF TRBJ1-5 16 TRBV21-1
CASSLSRMNTEAFF TRBJ1-1 14 TRBV5-5
CSVETLTGGNGYTF TRBJ1-2 14 TRBV29-1
CASYRGEGYTF TRBJ1-2 11 TRBV28
CASSYLSGRAPNIQYF TRBJ2-4 16 TRBV6-5
CASSIAGEEEGETQYF TRBJ2-5 16 TRBV19
CASSLVSVNYGYTF TRBJ1-2 14 TRBV7-8
CASSLAGLAGSTDTQYF TRBJ2-3 17 TRBV13
CASSLTSGVNTGELFF TRBJ2-2 16 TRBV9
CASSPTGTGIYEQYF TRBJ2-7 15 TRBV27
CASRAGKTPDEQFF TRBJ2-1 14 TRBV19
CASSFSGSWNEQFF TRBJ2-1 14 TRBV7-3
CASSYSRQNEAFF TRBJ1-1 13 TRBV6-5
CASLTGSGNTIYF TRBJ1-3 13 TRBV6-5
CASSLGQGQTYEQYF TRBJ2-7 15 TRBV11-2
CASSLQGLGNSPLHF TRBJ1-6 15 TRBV11-2
CASSLGQGTSYEQYF TRBJ2-7 15 TRBV6-5
CASSWTGPPGEKLFF TRBJ1-4 15 TRBV6-2/TRBV6-3
CASSQGRGRANTEAFF TRBJ1-1 16 TRBV3-1/TRBV3-2
CASRRGQMQGGEQFF TRBJ2-1 15 TRBV6-5
CASSLVSGRVYEQFF TRBJ2-1 15 TRBV7-2
CASSLGPGVVYEQYF TRBJ2-7 15 TRBV5-6
CASSASGEGEEKLFF TRBJ1-4 15 TRBV28
CASSQGLAGGTDTQYF TRBJ2-3 16 TRBV3-1/TRBV3-2
CASSGTSGRRADTQYF TRBJ2-3 16 TRBV7-8